One and the same sample provided the 11 T cell receptor beta chains below, sequenced in a study of cytomegalovirus exposure and HLA in healthy donors. PCR primers comprised 60 Vbeta and 13 Jbeta primers. This table comes from immunoSEQ multiplex PCR, and its TCRdb copy is limited to in-frame clones, with some not included. The sample has over 200,000 clones, about 72% seen once; the top ten hold 3% to 4%. What was sequenced was PBMCs. Source of these receptors: a male donor in good health and CMV-seronegative.

The CDR3 spells CASSLLTSGRYNEQFF. In DNA, the CDR3 is TGTGCCAGCAGCCTTTTGACTAGCGGGAGATACAATGAGCAGTTCTTC. This chain links TRBV7-9 with TRBJ2-1; 12 nucleotides align to TRBD2. Germline CDR1 SEHNR, CDR2 FQNEAQ (reference sequence). Losses at the gene ends were 5 bases for V and 4 bases for J; bases not matched to a gene: 6. This CDR3 contains 16 residues.

V usage is TRBV4-2 and J usage is TRBJ2-2; D is possibly TRBD2 (6 bases). The V end lost 4 bases, the J end lost 8 bases, and 17 bases lay between the germline ends. From germline, CDR1 is LGHNA and CDR2 YNFKEQ. The CDR3 extends over 15 amino acids. CDR3 DNA: TGTGCCAGCAGCCTTGTGGAGCGGGTGGAGGGGGAGCTGTTTTTT. This encodes CASSLVERVEGELFF.

To note about this clone: The junction and the germline gene differ at one end; a read error may be behind it. The chain employs TRBV7-9 and TRBJ2-3, with 11 positions matching TRBD2. CDR1 is SEHNR and CDR2 is FQNEAQ in the germline V gene (reference sequence). CDR3 length: 15 amino acids. CDR3 sequence: CSSSLLAGATDTQYF. DNA of the CDR3: TGTTCCAGCAGCCTACTAGCGGGAGCCACAGATACGCAGTATTTT.

J is TRBJ2-7 and V is TRBV4-1; 7 positions match TRBD2. The CDR3 sequence is 15 residues long. After removal of 4 bases from V and 0 bases from J, the junction contained 6 bases not matched to a gene. CDR1 and CDR2 from the germline V gene are MGHRA and YSYEKL. Here the CDR3 DNA reads TGCGCCAGCAGCCCCGGGGTAGCGGGCTCCTACGAGCAGTACTTC. Protein sequence: CASSPGVAGSYEQYF.

The rearrangement links TRBV5-1 to TRBJ2-5, with TRBD1 identical over 7 bases. The CDR3 has 14 residues. V dropped 3 bases and J dropped 2; count of bases not matched to a gene: 4. Germline assignment: CDR1 SGHRS and CDR2 YFSETQ. This CDR3 is CASSSGQNQETQYF. CDR3 DNA: TGCGCCAGCAGCTCGGGACAGAATCAAGAGACCCAGTACTTC.

The rearrangement uses TRBV5-8 and TRBJ1-3; D not certain. Trimming removed 1 base from V and 0 bases from J, with 2 bases in between. Germline values: CDR1 SGHTS, CDR2 YDEGEE. This CDR3 is built from 13 residues. The chain's CDR3 is CASSLRSGNTIYF. The CDR3 DNA sequence: TGTGCCAGCAGCTTGCGCTCTGGAAACACCATATATTTT.

The chain joins TRBV7-9 to TRBJ1-3; weak D call: TRBD1 (5 bases). This CDR3 is 16 amino acids long. V lost 5 bases, J lost 3 bases, and 17 bases lay in between. Germline assignment: CDR1 SEHNR and CDR2 FQNEAQ (reference sequence). The CDR3 nucleotides read TGTGCCAGCAGCGCACCAAGGCGGGGCGTTGGAAACACCATATATTTT. Residues: CASSAPRRGVGNTIYF.

In this sample, this clone turned up a few times. V and J are TRBV29-1 and TRBJ2-1; 10 positions agree with TRBD2. Unmatched junction bases numbered 7, after V lost 4 bases and J lost 4 bases. CDR1 and CDR2 (germline): SQVTM, ANQGSEA. This CDR3 is built from 15 residues. CDR3 residues: CSVGLRLAGYNEQFF. CDR3 DNA: TGCAGCGTTGGTCTAAGACTAGCGGGTTACAATGAGCAGTTCTTC.

The chain joins TRBV6-5 to TRBJ2-3, with TRBD2 matching over 7 bases. CDR3 length equals 16 residues. Germline V gene lookup returns CDR1 MNHEY and CDR2 SVGAGI. J gave up 1 base and V 0 bases, and 4 bases lay outside the gene matches. Written as DNA, the CDR3 is TGTGCCAGCAGTTACTCGAGGCTAGCGGGCACAGATACGCAGTATTTT. Its protein is CASSYSRLAGTDTQYF.

The chain couples TRBV7-3 to TRBJ2-3; 7 bases map to TRBD2. Losses at the gene ends were 1 base for V and 3 bases for J; bases not matched to a gene: 7. CDR3 length equals 16 residues. CDR1 is SGHTA, CDR2 FQGTGA, per germline. Here the CDR3 reads CASSLMPGEGTDTQYF. DNA of the CDR3: TGTGCCAGCAGCTTAATGCCCGGGGAGGGAACAGATACGCAGTATTTT.

The chain combines TRBV19 with TRBJ2-7; 9 bases fit TRBD2. Germline assignment: CDR1 LNHDA and CDR2 SQIVND (reference sequence). CDR3 size: 14 residues. V shed 5 bases, J shed 6 bases, and the junction held 8 bases outside the gene matches. The CDR3 region is CASSGSSGNGEQYF. CDR3 in DNA: TGTGCCAGTAGTGGGTCTAGCGGGAACGGCGAGCAGTACTTC.